The 24 T cell receptor beta chains given below trace back to one sample, sequenced in a study of sequential checkpoint blockade in melanoma. Treatment reported: randomized to nivolumab then ipilimumab (arm A) or the reverse (arm B). Produced via immunoSEQ multiplex PCR; TCRdb's table is partial and in-frame only. The data contain tens of thousands of clones, around 86% of them singletons. The material was CD8+ T cells sorted from blood (inferred from file names), obtained from a patient given nivolumab and ipilimumab in sequence. The receptor source for this set is a human donor with melanoma.

The chain employs TRBV6-5 and TRBJ2-1; weak D call: TRBD2 (6 bases). The V end lost 0 bases, the J end lost 6 bases, and 12 bases lay between the germline ends. The CDR3 extends over 15 amino acids. Germline assignment: CDR1 MNHEY and CDR2 SVGAGI. In DNA, the CDR3 is TGTGCCAGCAGTTACTCCGGAGGGAGACTCAATGAGCAGTTCTTC. Its protein is CASSYSGGRLNEQFF.

V and J are TRBV27 and TRBJ1-1; D not certain. V dropped 5 bases and J dropped 4 bases, with 20 bases sitting between them. The CDR3 is made up of 16 amino acids. Germline V gene sequence: CDR1 MNHEY, CDR2 SMNVEV (reference sequence). The CDR3 DNA is TGTGCCAGCAGTCTAACTCGGGGAGCCACGGGCACTGAAGCTTTCTTT. Translation: CASSLTRGATGTEAFF.

The chain carries TRBV27 and TRBJ2-7; 8 bases align to TRBD1. Germline V CDR1 and CDR2: MNHEY, SMNVEV (reference sequence). The V gene end was trimmed by 5 bases and the J gene end by 2 bases; junction bases not matched to a gene: 8. The length of the CDR3 is 15 residues. CDR3 DNA: TGTGCCAGCAGTACTCGCGACAGGGGCCCCTACGAGCAGTACTTC. It translates to CASSTRDRGPYEQYF.

The rearrangement joins TRBV6-5 to TRBJ2-7; perhaps TRBD2 as D (6 bases). V was shortened by 2 bases and J by 3 bases, with 17 bases between the two germline ends. Germline assignment: CDR1 MNHEY and CDR2 SVGAGI. The length of the CDR3 is 16 residues. The CDR3 region is CASSYHKGLPSYEQYF. DNA of the CDR3: TGTGCCAGCAGTTACCACAAGGGACTGCCGAGCTACGAGCAGTACTTC.

This clone was picked up one time. The chain couples TRBV5-6 to TRBJ2-1; D is ambiguous. This CDR3 contains 15 residues. V dropped 2 bases and J dropped 0 bases, with 9 bases sitting between them. Germline values: CDR1 SGHDT, CDR2 YYEEEE. The CDR3 spells CASSFGSPSYNEQFF. DNA for the CDR3: TGTGCCAGCAGCTTTGGTAGCCCCTCCTACAATGAGCAGTTCTTC.

The chain recombines TRBV11-2 with TRBJ1-6; no clear D gene. This CDR3 has 16 residues. Germline assignment: CDR1 SGHAT and CDR2 FQNNGV. Trimming pared 0 bases from V and 4 bases from J, leaving 10 bases between. Here the CDR3 DNA reads TGTGCCAGCAGCTTAGATGCCCCAGGATATAATTCACCCCTCCACTTT. It yields the protein CASSLDAPGYNSPLHF. Variable domain in full (rest from reference TRBV11-2 and TRBJ1-6): EAGVAQSPRYKIIEKRQSVAFWCNPISGHATLYWYQQILGQGPKLLIQFQNNGVVDDSQLPKDRFSAERLKGVDSTLKIQPAKLEDSAVYLCASSLDAPGYNSPLHFGNGTRLTVT.

The V call is TRBV7-2, the J call TRBJ2-3, with 12 bases matching TRBD2. The CDR3 is 19 residues long. CDR1 and CDR2 (germline): SGHTA, FQGNSA. V shed 5 bases, J shed 2 bases, and the junction held 14 bases outside the gene matches. In nucleotides, the CDR3 is TGTGCCAGCAGCCCCACCTTATATCTAGCGGGGGGGCCCACAGATACGCAGTATTTT. Translation: CASSPTLYLAGGPTDTQYF.

The CDR3, as DNA: TGTGCCAGCAGCCACGCCGGGGGCAATCAGCCCCAGCATTTT. This translates into CASSHAGGNQPQHF. This sequence joins TRBV7-9 and TRBJ1-5; D is undetermined. This CDR3 is built from 14 residues. V lost 5 bases to trimming and J lost 2 bases, with 10 bases between them. In germline, CDR1 is SEHNR, CDR2 FQNEAQ (reference sequence).

The J gene is TRBJ1-3, the V gene TRBV28; D gene uncertain. The CDR3 contains 16 residues. Germline assignment: CDR1 MDHEN and CDR2 SYDVKM. Trimming stripped 4 bases from V and 0 bases from J, with 13 bases between. The CDR3 DNA is TGTGCCAGCAGTTCGGTACGGGAAACCTCTGGAAACACCATATATTTT. This encodes CASSSVRETSGNTIYF.

The V call is TRBV13, the J call TRBJ2-3; a possible D gene is TRBD2 (6 bases). Trimming stripped 1 base from V and 0 bases from J, with 11 bases between. Germline CDR1 PRHDT, CDR2 FYEKMQ (reference sequence). The CDR3 contains 16 residues. The CDR3 DNA is TGTGCCAGCAGCTTAGTGGGACGGGGGAGCACAGATACGCAGTATTTT. Translated: CASSLVGRGSTDTQYF.

The rearrangement links TRBV10-3 to TRBJ2-6, with TRBD1 matching over 10 bases. This CDR3 region has 18 residues. V shed 7 bases and J 0 bases; nucleotides not matched to a gene: 9. CDR1 and CDR2 (germline): ENHRY, SYGVKD. The CDR3 DNA reads as TGTGCCATCAAAGGACAGGGGGATTACATCTCTGGGGCCAACGTCCTGACTTTC. As protein: CAIKGQGDYISGANVLTF.

This chain links TRBV5-4 with TRBJ1-1, with unresolved D. The CDR3 is made up of 15 amino acids. The V end was cut by 0 bases, the J end by 3 bases, with 12 bases between. CDR1 and CDR2 from the germline V gene are SGHNT and YYREEE (reference sequence). The CDR3 nucleotides are TGTGCCAGCAGCTTGGCTATCGGGATTCACACTGAAGCTTTCTTT. It translates to CASSLAIGIHTEAFF.

This clone was recorded a few times. The chain links TRBV11-2 to TRBJ2-7; D unresolved. From germline, CDR1 is SGHAT and CDR2 FQNNGV. V gave up 4 bases and J gave up 5 bases, with 6 bases separating them. The CDR3 contains 11 residues. The CDR3 DNA follows: TGTGCCAGCAGCTCCCATGACGAGCAGTACTTC. Protein product: CASSSHDEQYF.

The chain is built from TRBV25-1 and TRBJ2-3, with D tentatively TRBD2 (6 bases). There are 14 residues in the CDR3. Germline assignment: CDR1 MGHDK and CDR2 SYGVNS. The germline V and J ends were trimmed by 1 base and 4 bases, with 9 bases remaining between them. CDR3 loop: CASSEWEAADTQYF. The DNA for the CDR3 is TGTGCCAGCAGTGAATGGGAGGCGGCAGATACGCAGTATTTT.

The chain has TRBV27 and TRBJ1-2; 12 bases line up with TRBD1. CDR3 length equals 14 residues. The V gene end was trimmed by 6 bases and the J gene end by 8 bases; junction bases not matched to a gene: 7. CDR1 MNHEY and CDR2 SMNVEV come from the germline V gene (reference sequence). This CDR3 reads CASRGGDRGRGYTF. The CDR3 coding sequence is TGTGCCAGCAGGGGGGGGGACAGGGGGCGAGGCTACACCTTC.

In this sample, this clone turned up once. V gene TRBV7-2 combines with J gene TRBJ2-5; weak D call: TRBD2 (6 bases). This CDR3 region has 15 residues. The V gene's germline CDR1 is SGHTA and CDR2 FQGNSA. The V end was cut by 1 base, the J end by 0 bases, with 9 bases between. The CDR3 coding sequence is TGTGCCAGCAGCTTAGTGGGGGGATACCAAGAGACCCAGTACTTC. It specifies CASSLVGGYQETQYF.

The chain carries TRBV12-2 and TRBJ2-7; no check of the table's D call, TRBD2, against the DNA was made. TRBV12-2 is a pseudogene locus. This CDR3 is built from 10 residues. This chain's CDR3 is CAWGGAEQYF. The CDR3 DNA reads TGTGCTTGGGGAGGAGCGGAGCAGTACTTC.

The CDR3 is CASSFAAGYQETQYF. Written as DNA, the CDR3 is TGTGCCAGCAGTTTTGCAGCGGGGTACCAAGAGACCCAGTACTTC. The V gene is TRBV27, the J gene TRBJ2-5, with 7 bases lining up with TRBD2. The V gene's germline CDR1 is MNHEY and CDR2 SMNVEV (reference sequence). The CDR3 is 15 amino acids. Unmatched junction bases numbered 4, after V lost 3 bases and J lost 0 bases.

This clone was recorded a few times. In DNA, the CDR3 is TGCGCCAGCAGCCAGGAAGAGACAGGGGGCAGATATGGCTACACCTTC. Translating gives CASSQEETGGRYGYTF. V and J are TRBV4-1 and TRBJ1-2; TRBD1 agrees at 10 bases. Looked up from germline, CDR1 is MGHRA and CDR2 is YSYEKL. Trimming cost V 3 bases and J 5 bases; bases outside gene matches: 9. The CDR3 spans 16 residues.

V and J are TRBV6-5 and TRBJ1-2; 7 nucleotides line up with TRBD1. CDR1 and CDR2 from the germline V gene are MNHEY and SVGAGI. V was pared by 8 bases and J by 5 bases, with 8 bases of the junction left unmatched. This CDR3 has 13 amino acids. CDR3 nucleotide sequence: TGTGCCAGCGGCGCGACAGGGCCTTATGGCTACACCTTC. Translating gives CASGATGPYGYTF.

The chain has TRBV10-2 and TRBJ2-7; TRBD2 agrees at 9 bases. The CDR3 covers 15 residues. Trimming removed 7 bases from V and 2 bases from J; junction bases left unmatched: 9. Germline V gives CDR1 WSHSY, CDR2 SAAADI. CDR3 protein: CASKDQGGRAYEQYF. Here the CDR3 DNA reads TGCGCCAGCAAGGACCAGGGCGGGAGGGCCTACGAGCAGTACTTC.

Notes on this clone: This may be a read error, as it is one base from a much larger clone. At the DNA level, this CDR3 is encoded by other sequences in the same sample as well. The V call is TRBV4-3, the J call TRBJ1-6; 7 nucleotides match TRBD1. The CDR3 length is 14 residues. V gave up 4 bases and J gave up 13 bases; unmatched junction bases: 10. Germline lookup yields CDR1 LGHNA and CDR2 YSLEER. CDR3 nucleotide sequence: TGCGCCAGCAGCCGGGACAGTGAAAACTCCCCCCTCCACTTT. Residues: CASSRDSENSPLHF.

This chain uses TRBV30 with TRBJ2-7; 10 nucleotides agree with TRBD1. CDR1 and CDR2 from the germline V gene are GTSNPN and SVGIG (reference sequence). This CDR3 is 13 amino acids long. Germline trimming cut 0 bases from V and 6 bases from J; bases unmatched to any gene: 2. CDR3 DNA: TGTGCCTGGAGTGTGAGGACAGGGGGCGAGCAGTACTTC. Its translation is CAWSVRTGGEQYF.

The rearrangement uses TRBV27 and TRBJ2-7; 7 bases are shared with TRBD1. V dropped 5 bases and J dropped 0; count of bases not matched to a gene: 7. Germline V gives CDR1 MNHEY, CDR2 SMNVEV (reference sequence). The CDR3 has 15 residues. CDR3 nucleotide sequence: TGTGCCAGCAGTGCCCCCGGGACAGACTCCTACGAGCAGTACTTC. Its protein is CASSAPGTDSYEQYF.